The text below deals with one T cell receptor gamma chain. This clone came up a few times. The specificity of this receptor is unknown. The input lacks base qualities; no much larger clone sits a single base away. Thymic samples were depleted of alphabeta T cells, then CD3+ TCRVdelta1+ TCRVdelta2- thymocytes were FACS-sorted. A purity of about 97% to 99.6% was achieved for sorted Vdelta1+ thymocytes. Thymic specimens were obtained from several paediatric patients, aged from roughly 5 days to 15 months, who were undergoing corrective cardiac surgery. After the thymic tissue was dispersed, mononuclear cells were isolated using a Histopaque-1077 density gradient. The staining antibodies were anti-TCRVdelta1 clone TS8.2, anti-TCRVdelta2 clone B6, anti-CD3 clone HIT3a and anti-TCRalphabeta clone IP26. RNA extraction was performed with the RNeasy mini kit, and reverse transcription was done with Superscript III. To generate the CDR3 amplicons, a multiplex PCR was run using pooled V-gene forward primers together with a constant-region reverse primer that carried Illumina adaptor overhangs. Amplicons were gel-purified, then indexed with Nextera index primers over eight extra PCR cycles and purified with AMPure XP beads. Libraries were sequenced on an Illumina MiSeq with paired-end 250 bp reads, dual indexing and around 22% PhiX spike-in. For the original study's pipeline: FastQC was used to check read quality, and ea-utils fastq-join was used to merge TRG read pairs. IMGT/HighV-QUEST was used to annotate the sequences, only productive sequences with an unambiguous V-gene assignment were kept, and clonotypes were defined as sequences sharing an identical CDR3 sequence. For downstream analysis, VDJtools 1.1.1, tcR 2.2.3, Treemap and vegan Shannon diversity in R 3.4.4 were used. Identical DNA sequences were merged into single rows after TCRdb reprocessed the public reads with CATT. The V and J calls reflect TCRdb's pipeline rather than the authors' work. The sample table contains over 20,000 gamma-chain clones; only one count was recorded for roughly 15% of them. The ten largest clones add up to 1.5% to 2% of the sample.

The data stem from a study of Vδ1+ human thymocytes (dated by TCRdb to 2017 to 2018). For the wider study: mRNA-level TRG and TRD CDR3 repertoires of highly purified Vdelta1+ thymocytes from young children were characterised as a data resource. Earlier work had validated the multiplex-based CDR3 amplicon strategy against 5'RACE-based methods for generating CDR3 amplicons.

The CDR3 contains 12 residues, cysteine and phenylalanine counted. The CDR3 DNA has 36 bases and is translated from base 1. As encoded in the germline V gene, CDR1 is VENAVY while CDR2 is YDSYNSRV. At the junction V is shortened by 0 bases and J by 8 bases; bases outside the gene matches: 4. Overall study results and their limits: Thymic TRG and TRD repertoires appeared highly polyclonal with Gaussian CDR3 length distributions, unlike oligoclonal peripheral blood repertoires. Because unexpected Vdelta2 sequences could lead to misinterpretation of bulk repertoire data, the authors recommended using highly purified populations and single-cell validation. Because no clustering by age or sex was observed, donors were not stratified by these variables in the analyses. Donors shared many TRG clonotypes (up to roughly 6.9x10^3), but TRD repertoires were essentially private, with at most 130 shared. Even though sort purity was high, approximately 21% of thymic TRD sequences were Vdelta2 (and few were Vdelta3), which was not the case for the peripheral blood Vdelta1+ controls.

The chain links TRGV8 with TRGJ1 or TRGJ2. This clonotype was obtained from a child under two years old who had congenital heart surgery. What was sequenced was Vdelta1+ gamma-delta thymocytes from the thymus. The cell subset or site label, read with the paper, signifies: FACS-sorted CD3+ TCRalphabeta- TCRVdelta1+ TCRVdelta2- thymocytes. The DNA sequence reads TGTGCCACCTGGGATAGGAGGAATAAGAAACTCTTT. Its protein reads: CATWDRRNKKLF.